This T cell receptor beta chain was sequenced for a study of CD4 T cells in relation to SARS-CoV-2 and coronaviruses. Unexposed donor CD4+ T cells date from about 2010-2019, before the COVID-19 pandemic. V dropped 8 bases and J dropped 7 bases, with 12 bases sitting between them. The CDR3 is made up of 13 amino acids. Germline-derived CDR1 and CDR2 are SNHLY and FYNNEI. Some clones are missing from TCRdb's copy, which holds only in-frame ones; the method was immunoSEQ multiplex PCR. The sample shows tens of thousands of clones, about nine tenths of them seen only once. The receptor was derived from a human donor in good health. Sequenced: memory CD4+ T cells from PBMCs. This rearrangement joins TRBV2 to TRBJ1-6; D remains unclear. The CDR3 bases are TGTGCCAGCCGCGGGGATGGGAATTCACCCCTCCACTTT. As protein: CASRGDGNSPLHF.